This TCR beta chain was sequenced during a study of blood T cell repertoires in COVID-19. Study details: Samples of COVID-19 (acute and convalescent) were obtained from the United States, Italy and Spain. Sample material is recorded as cDNA or gDNA derived from T cells, B-cell-depleted T cells, or PBMCs.

In germline, CDR1 is MGHDK, CDR2 SYGVNS. The trim removed 3 bases at V and 6 bases at J, leaving 8 bases unmatched. The CDR3 is 15 amino acids. Authors' processing steps: By means of reference gene primer amplification, nucleated cell counts were estimated. Sequencing was performed with immunoSEQ multiplex PCR; in TCRdb, only in-frame clones are kept and a portion is missing. V and J calls and clone size follow that table, whereas D and trimming were derived from the DNA. The sample carries 140,000 to 150,000 clones, approximately 82% recorded once. V is TRBV25-1 and J is TRBJ1-3; 7 positions match TRBD1. The source material was peripheral blood. This sequence originates from a man between 60 and 75 years old with active or convalescent COVID-19. The chain's CDR3 is CASSDPTGTTNTIYF. CDR3 nucleotides: TGTGCCAGCAGTGACCCGACAGGGACCACAAACACCATATATTTT.